One and the same sample provided the 31 T cell receptor beta chains below, sequenced in a study of cytomegalovirus exposure and HLA in healthy donors. PCR was performed using 60 Vbeta and 13 Jbeta primers. Profiling relied on immunoSEQ multiplex PCR, and the TCRdb table lists in-frame clones only, not all of them. The table records 85,000 to 100,000 clones, almost 85% of them present only once. The source material was PBMCs. The receptor set was obtained from a woman aged 18-29 years in good health and CMV-seropositive.

The chain carries TRBV20-1 and TRBJ1-2; D call uncertain. Germline V gene data show CDR1 as DFQATT and CDR2 as SNEGSKA (reference sequence). This CDR3 comprises 10 residues. V was trimmed by 3 bases and J by 10 bases, leaving 9 bases between them. The chain's CDR3 is CSASGLVYTF. CDR3 sequence (DNA): TGCAGTGCTAGTGGACTCGTCTACACCTTC.

V gene TRBV29-1 combines with J gene TRBJ2-1; maybe TRBD1 (5 bases). V was pared by 3 bases and J by 0 bases, with 9 bases between. Germline CDR1 is SQVTM and CDR2 is ANQGSEA. The CDR3 consists of 14 residues. The DNA of the CDR3 is TGCAGCGTTGATGACAGAGGCTCCTACAATGAGCAGTTCTTC. It specifies CSVDDRGSYNEQFF.

The chain joins TRBV30 to TRBJ1-3; D might be TRBD1 (6 bases). The germline CDR1 and CDR2 sequences are GTSNPN and SVGIG (reference sequence). CDR3 size: 15 residues. Trimming cost V 5 bases and J 0 bases, with 14 bases left between them. The CDR3 loop is CAWGRDTFSGNTIYF. CDR3 in DNA: TGTGCCTGGGGACGGGACACCTTCTCTGGAAACACCATATATTTT.

J is TRBJ2-2 and V is TRBV19; 10 bases fit TRBD2. This CDR3 comprises 14 residues. Looked up from germline, CDR1 is LNHDA and CDR2 is SQIVND (reference sequence). Unmatched junction bases numbered 7, after V lost 9 bases and J lost 6 bases. The CDR3: CASRTSGDAGELFF. CDR3 nucleotides: TGTGCCAGCCGGACTAGCGGAGACGCCGGGGAGCTGTTTTTT. The entire variable domain, with the rest obtained from reference TRBV19 and TRBJ2-2, is as follows: DGGITQSPKYLFRKEGQNVTLSCEQNLNHDAMYWYRQDPGQGLRLIYYSQIVNDFQKGDIAEGYSVSREKKESFPLTVTSAQKNPTAFYLCASRTSGDAGELFFGEGSRLTVL.

This clone was detected once. The J gene is TRBJ1-2, the V gene TRBV10-2; 7 bases are a match to TRBD1. This CDR3 is 14 amino acids long. Per the germline V gene, CDR1 is WSHSY and CDR2 is SAAADI. V shed 2 bases and J 6 bases; nucleotides not matched to a gene: 6. The CDR3 is CASSETRQGNGYTF. CDR3 nucleotides: TGCGCCAGCAGTGAGACACGACAGGGAAATGGCTACACCTTC.

This clone was recorded a few times. V and J are TRBV4-2 and TRBJ1-5; the match to TRBD1 covers 9 bases. Germline V CDR1 and CDR2: LGHNA, YNFKEQ. The J segment lost 4 bases and the V segment lost 1 base, leaving 2 bases of the junction unmatched. This CDR3 region has 15 residues. The CDR3 reads CASSQGTGANQPQHF. The CDR3 region has the DNA TGTGCCAGCAGCCAAGGGACAGGGGCAAATCAGCCCCAGCATTTT.

The chain has TRBV6-5 and TRBJ1-5; D unresolved. This CDR3 comprises 15 residues. V lost 5 bases and J 0 bases, leaving 11 bases between the germline ends. Germline-derived CDR1 and CDR2 are MNHEY and SVGAGI. The CDR3 region is CASSPDRGSNQPQHF. CDR3 sequence (DNA): TGTGCCAGCAGTCCGGATCGGGGTAGCAATCAGCCCCAGCATTTT.

This sequence joins TRBV7-8 and TRBJ2-2; tentative D call: TRBD1 (6 bases). Germline-derived CDR1 and CDR2 are SGHVS and FQNEAQ. This CDR3 has 17 amino acids. The ends were cut back, 4 bases at V and 4 bases at J, with 19 bases in the middle. The CDR3 DNA reads TGTGCCAGCAGCTCGAGCCCACAGGGAACGAGCACCGGGGAGCTGTTTTTT. Translating gives CASSSSPQGTSTGELFF.

The chain employs TRBV6-4 and TRBJ2-2; no clear D. The CDR3 contains 15 residues. Germline values: CDR1 MRHNA, CDR2 SNTAGT. The germline V and J ends were trimmed by 2 bases and 8 bases, with 15 bases remaining between them. The CDR3 nucleotides read TGTGCCAGCAGTGACCCCTATACCTCAGGAGGGGAGCTGTTTTTT. This translates into CASSDPYTSGGELFF.

In its sample, this clone was seen a few times. The chain couples TRBV25-1 to TRBJ1-1; D is unclear. V was clipped by 3 bases and J by 5 bases, with 7 bases between them. CDR1 is MGHDK, CDR2 SYGVNS, per germline. This CDR3 region has 12 residues. CDR3 loop: CASSEGGTEAFF. The CDR3 coding sequence is TGTGCCAGCAGTGAGGGAGGGACTGAAGCTTTCTTT. The full variable domain, rest sourced from reference TRBV25-1 and TRBJ1-1, is EADIYQTPRYLVIGTGKKITLECSQTMGHDKMYWYQQDPGMELHLIHYSYGVNSTEKGDLSSESTVSRIRTEHFPLTLESARPSHTSQYLCASSEGGTEAFFGQGTRLTVV.

The chain joins TRBV19 to TRBJ2-7; the match to TRBD1 covers 9 bases. The trim removed 4 bases at V and 2 bases at J, leaving 3 bases unmatched. CDR3 length equals 14 residues. Per germline, CDR1 LNHDA and CDR2 SQIVND (reference sequence). DNA for the CDR3: TGTGCCAGTAGTAACGGACAGGGGACCTACGAGCAGTACTTC. Amino acids: CASSNGQGTYEQYF.

V usage is TRBV5-6 and J usage is TRBJ1-5; the D gene is possibly TRBD1 (5 bases). V was shortened by 0 bases and J by 0 bases, with 16 bases between the two germline ends. Germline assignment: CDR1 SGHDT and CDR2 YYEEEE. CDR3 length equals 18 residues. CDR3 sequence (DNA): TGTGCCAGCAGCTTGGGGCCGCCAGGGCTTTATAGCAATCAGCCCCAGCATTTT. Protein: CASSLGPPGLYSNQPQHF.

CDR3 coding DNA: TGTGCCAGCAGTTACGGGACAGCAAACACCGGGGAGCTGTTTTTT. It encodes CASSYGTANTGELFF. The gene calls are TRBV6-5 and TRBJ2-2, with 7 nucleotides matching TRBD1. Losses at the gene ends were 2 bases for V and 2 bases for J; bases not matched to a gene: 2. This CDR3 spans 15 amino acids. Per germline, CDR1 MNHEY and CDR2 SVGAGI.

This chain joins TRBV11-2 and TRBJ2-7, with TRBD2 matching over 9 bases. This CDR3 is 15 amino acids long. V lost 4 bases, J lost 1 base, and 5 bases stayed unmatched. The germline CDR1 and CDR2 sequences are SGHAT and FQNNGV. The DNA of the CDR3 is TGTGCCAGCAGCTCCTTAGCGGGAGAATCCTACGAGCAGTACTTC. It translates to CASSSLAGESYEQYF.

This clone has a handful of counts. The chain uses TRBV6-1 and TRBJ1-1; D is possibly TRBD1 (6 bases). Per germline, CDR1 MNHNS and CDR2 SASEGT. This CDR3 region has 12 residues. Trimming took off 5 bases at V and 8 bases at J, with 12 bases between the two ends. DNA for the CDR3: TGTGCCAGCAGTTTTACCGGGACAGAAGCTTTCTTT. It codes for CASSFTGTEAFF.

The chain has TRBV4-2 and TRBJ2-2; 8 bases are a match to TRBD2. V lost 1 base and J lost 0; bases outside the gene matches: 4. Germline V gene data show CDR1 as LGHNA and CDR2 as YNFKEQ. The CDR3 is 17 residues long. The CDR3 region is CASSQVLAGSNTGELFF. The CDR3, as DNA: TGTGCCAGCAGCCAAGTTCTAGCGGGTTCGAACACCGGGGAGCTGTTTTTT.

V is TRBV10-3 and J is TRBJ1-1, with D possibly TRBD1 on 6 matching bases. Germline V gene lookup returns CDR1 ENHRY and CDR2 SYGVKD. V lost 6 bases to trimming and J lost 0 bases, with 20 bases between them. The CDR3 has 17 amino acids. The CDR3 loop is CAIRPQGTRRVNTEAFF. The CDR3 nucleotides are TGTGCCATCAGGCCACAGGGTACGAGGAGAGTGAACACTGAAGCTTTCTTT.

This chain uses TRBV29-1 with TRBJ1-2; D is uncertain. V was cut by 0 bases and J by 7 bases, with 6 bases left in between. Germline assignment: CDR1 SQVTM and CDR2 ANQGSEA. The CDR3 totals 11 residues. CDR3 DNA sequence: TGCAGCGTTGAAGATCTTATTGGCTACACCTTC. It is translated as CSVEDLIGYTF.

The rearrangement joins TRBV5-1 to TRBJ2-7; D unclear. The V gene's germline CDR1 is SGHRS and CDR2 YFSETQ. V was trimmed by 4 bases and J by 3 bases, leaving 14 bases between them. This CDR3 has 14 residues. CDR3 amino acids: CASSPESLGYEQYF. The CDR3 DNA reads as TGCGCCAGCAGCCCGGAGAGTTTGGGCTACGAGCAGTACTTC.

The V and J genes are TRBV4-1 and TRBJ2-7, with D possibly matching TRBD1 (6 bases). This CDR3 is built from 16 residues. The V end was cut by 4 bases, the J end by 2 bases, with 18 bases between. Germline assignment: CDR1 MGHRA and CDR2 YSYEKL. The CDR3 nucleotides read TGCGCCAGCAGCCCGTTTGGGACAACGGGACCCTACGAGCAGTACTTC. As protein: CASSPFGTTGPYEQYF.

V and J are TRBV6-5 and TRBJ1-1, with D possibly matching TRBD1 (5 bases). CDR3 length equals 14 residues. Germline V gives CDR1 MNHEY, CDR2 SVGAGI. Trimming took 5 bases from V and 0 from J, leaving 10 bases between them. DNA of the CDR3: TGTGCCAGCAGTACAGGAGTCATGAACACTGAAGCTTTCTTT. It codes for CASSTGVMNTEAFF.

This chain links TRBV5-6 with TRBJ2-7; TRBD1 aligns across 7 bases. Trimming removed 1 base from V and 6 bases from J; junction bases left unmatched: 10. Germline-derived CDR1 and CDR2 are SGHDT and YYEEEE. The length of the CDR3 is 15 residues. This CDR3 is CASSLQGVTIREQYF. In DNA form, the CDR3 reads TGTGCCAGCAGCTTGCAGGGGGTCACAATTCGCGAGCAGTACTTC.

The V and J genes are TRBV6-5 and TRBJ2-5, with 9 bases identical to TRBD2. The trim removed 6 bases at V and 7 bases at J, leaving 9 bases unmatched. The length of the CDR3 is 14 residues. CDR1 MNHEY and CDR2 SVGAGI come from the germline V gene. CDR3 sequence reads: CASSGSGGSATQYF. Here the CDR3 DNA reads TGTGCCAGCAGCGGAAGCGGGGGGTCTGCGACCCAGTACTTC.

The chain has TRBV9 and TRBJ2-1, with a weak D call TRBD2 (5 bases). The V and J ends lost 0 bases and 8 bases respectively, with 18 bases between them. CDR3 length: 16 amino acids. CDR1 and CDR2 (germline): SGDLS, YYNGEE. DNA of the CDR3: TGTGCCAGCAGCGTAGCTACGACTACGCCGTTGGATGAGCAGTTCTTC. Translation: CASSVATTTPLDEQFF.

The chain employs TRBV19 and TRBJ2-5; 12 bases map to TRBD2. Germline V gene data show CDR1 as LNHDA and CDR2 as SQIVND (reference sequence). This CDR3 has 16 amino acids. V lost 6 bases to trimming and J lost 4 bases; unmatched junction nucleotides: 9. CDR3 protein: CASSSGTSGPPETQYF. The CDR3 DNA is TGTGCCAGTAGCTCCGGGACTAGCGGGCCCCCAGAGACCCAGTACTTC. Supplemented by reference TRBV19 and TRBJ2-5, the full variable domain reads DGGITQSPKYLFRKEGQNVTLSCEQNLNHDAMYWYRQDPGQGLRLIYYSQIVNDFQKGDIAEGYSVSREKKESFPLTVTSAQKNPTAFYLCASSSGTSGPPETQYFGPGTRLLVL.

This sequence joins TRBV5-8 and TRBJ1-2; TRBD1 agrees at 7 bases. CDR1 is SGHTS, CDR2 YDEGEE, per germline. The CDR3 has 14 amino acids. After removal of 2 bases from V and 9 bases from J, the junction contained 10 bases not matched to a gene. CDR3 in DNA: TGTGCCAGCAGCTTTCCCCTGGTCAGGGGGAGCTACACCTTC. Its translation: CASSFPLVRGSYTF.

This clone was seen only once. The genes are TRBV27 and TRBJ1-2; unclear D gene. Germline V gene data show CDR1 as MNHEY and CDR2 as SMNVEV (reference sequence). This CDR3 is built from 17 residues. Trimming pared 6 bases from V and 2 bases from J, leaving 22 bases between. This CDR3 is CASSQRNSKAVNYGYTF. Written as DNA, the CDR3 is TGTGCCAGCAGCCAAAGAAACAGCAAAGCGGTAAACTATGGCTACACCTTC.

The gene calls are TRBV6-6 and TRBJ1-2; D is ambiguous. In germline, CDR1 is MNHNY, CDR2 SVGAGI (reference sequence). V gave up 6 bases and J gave up 6 bases, with 11 bases separating them. The CDR3 contains 12 residues. The CDR3 DNA reads TGTGCCAGCAGCCTCTTAGATGATGGCTACACCTTC. It is translated as CASSLLDDGYTF.

This clone was observed a single time. The chain carries TRBV18 and TRBJ2-5; D gene unclear. Looked up from germline, CDR1 is KGHSH and CDR2 is LQKENI. Deletions cut 3 bases from V and 3 bases from J, with 8 bases between. The CDR3 spans 13 residues. Here the CDR3 DNA reads TGTGCCAGCTCACCCTATGAAGAAGAGACCCAGTACTTC. Translation gives CASSPYEEETQYF.

This clone was counted once. The chain combines TRBV7-9 with TRBJ2-1; D remains unclear. Germline-derived CDR1 and CDR2 are SEHNR and FQNEAQ (reference sequence). V lost 4 bases and J 8 bases, leaving 9 bases between the germline ends. This CDR3 contains 12 residues. The CDR3 region has the DNA TGTGCCAGCAGCTCCCCCATCCATGAGCAGTTCTTC. Translated: CASSSPIHEQFF.

This clone was recorded only once. The chain couples TRBV4-1 to TRBJ1-2, with 9 bases fitting TRBD1. The CDR3 is made up of 17 amino acids. Germline CDR1 MGHRA, CDR2 YSYEKL. The V segment lost 5 bases and the J segment 2 bases; nucleotides outside the gene matches: 12. The DNA for the CDR3 is TGCGCCAGCAGCACTCGACACGGACAGGGGAGGAACTATGGCTACACCTTC. Translating it yields CASSTRHGQGRNYGYTF.